Listed here are 16 T cell receptor beta chains from one sample, sequenced in a study of T-cell reconstitution after alpha-beta-depleted transplantation in children. TCRbeta library construction was performed incorporating unique molecular identifiers. TCRdb re-analysed the PCR reads in MiXCR, keeping a single row per CDR3 protein. Of more than 550,000 distinct CDR3 sequences in the sample, 10% to 13% were seen once. The source material was PBMCs from the stem cell graft donor, sampled from the stem cell graft. The receptors come from a human donor who donated a stem cell graft to a child with acute myeloid leukemia.

This clonotype has ten or more counts. This sequence joins TRBV7-2 and TRBJ2-5; 11 bases fit TRBD1. The germline CDR1 and CDR2 sequences are SGHTA and FQGNSA. The CDR3 totals 16 residues. Losses at the gene ends were 7 bases for V and 1 base for J; bases not matched to a gene: 8. CDR3 protein: CASITWDRGSQETQYF. The CDR3 DNA reads as TGTGCCAGCATTACGTGGGACAGGGGGAGCCAAGAGACCCAGTACTTC.

This clonotype showed up just a few times. Given a much more abundant clone one base away, this may be a read error. The V gene is TRBV12-1, the J gene TRBJ2-5; the tabulated D call, TRBD1, remains unverified against the DNA. TRBV12-1 is shown as a pseudogene. There are 13 residues in the CDR3. CDR3 sequence: CASSPDRQETQYF. Here the CDR3 DNA reads TGTGCCAGCAGCCCGGACAGACAAGAGACCCAGTACTTC.

For this clonotype: A junction end diverges from the germline sequence, so it may reflect a read error. The chain couples TRBV7-3 to TRBJ2-2; D might be TRBD2 (6 bases). This CDR3 spans 16 amino acids. Germline values: CDR1 SGHTA, CDR2 FQGTGA. CDR3 nucleotide sequence: TGTGCCAGCAGCTCCGAGGGGAGGACGAACACCTGGGAGCTGTTTTTT. Translated, it gives CASSSEGRTNTWELFF.

The chain joins TRBV12-3 or TRBV12-4 to TRBJ1-1; 7 bases match TRBD1. The length of the CDR3 is 15 residues. V was pared by 6 bases and J by 1 base, with 8 bases of the junction left unmatched. As DNA, the CDR3 is TGTGCCAGCAGCCGGGACAGCCTAGGGAACACTGAAGCTTTCTTT. Translated, it gives CASSRDSLGNTEAFF.

This chain uses TRBV12-3 or TRBV12-4 with TRBJ2-7, with TRBD2 matching over 12 bases. The trim removed 2 bases at V and 3 bases at J, leaving 2 bases unmatched. The CDR3 has 15 amino acids. The CDR3: CASSLMTSGSYEQYF. DNA for the CDR3: TGTGCCAGCAGTTTAATGACTAGCGGGAGCTACGAGCAGTACTTC.

Many counts were recorded for this clonotype. This chain connects TRBV29-1 to TRBJ2-2, with 9 nucleotides matching TRBD2. The CDR3 spans 15 residues. Per germline, CDR1 SQVTM and CDR2 ANQGSEA. J gave up 4 bases and V 7 bases, and 10 bases lay outside the gene matches. CDR3 sequence reads: CSALAGAGGTGELFF. The CDR3 nucleotides are TGCAGCGCCTTAGCGGGAGCAGGGGGCACCGGGGAGCTGTTTTTT.

The chain couples TRBV11-2 to TRBJ1-2; 9 positions match TRBD1. J was trimmed by 6 bases and V by 5 bases; bases with no gene match: 7. CDR1 and CDR2 (germline): SGHAT, FQNNGV. The CDR3 length is 14 residues. CDR3 residues: CASSPQQGAHGYTF. CDR3 nucleotides: TGTGCCAGCAGCCCCCAACAGGGGGCACATGGCTACACCTTC. Based on the CDR3 plus reference TRBV11-2 and TRBJ1-2, the full variable domain is EAGVAQSPRYKIIEKRQSVAFWCNPISGHATLYWYQQILGQGPKLLIQFQNNGVVDDSQLPKDRFSAERLKGVDSTLKIQPAKLEDSAVYLCASSPQQGAHGYTFGSGTRLTVV.

This clonotype was detected ten times or more. The chain links TRBV20-1 to TRBJ1-2, with D possibly being TRBD1 (5 bases). CDR1 and CDR2 (germline): DFQATT, SNEGSKA (reference sequence). The ends were cut back, 2 bases at V and 7 bases at J, with 11 bases in the middle. The CDR3 runs to 12 residues. The CDR3 protein is CSARPRGSGYTF. The CDR3 bases are TGCAGTGCTAGACCCCGGGGCAGTGGCTACACCTTC.

This clonotype was seen ten or more times. This CDR3 reads CASSLLRTDTQYF. CDR3 sequence (DNA): TGTGCCAGCAGCTTGCTCAGGACAGATACGCAGTATTTT. This chain joins TRBV7-8 and TRBJ2-3, with D hard to call. The CDR3 has 13 residues. CDR1 and CDR2 (germline): SGHVS, FQNEAQ. Trimming pared 3 bases from V and 3 bases from J, leaving 7 bases between.

The chain recombines TRBV20-1 with TRBJ2-7; 10 positions match TRBD2. Germline V CDR1 and CDR2: DFQATT, SNEGSKA (reference sequence). The CDR3 totals 14 residues. Trimming cost V 0 bases and J 6 bases; bases outside gene matches: 5. This chain's CDR3 is CSARDSGRQIEQYF. The CDR3 coding sequence is TGCAGTGCTAGAGATAGCGGGAGGCAAATCGAGCAGTACTTC.

A few counts support this clonotype. This chain joins TRBV7-6 and TRBJ2-7; 11 nucleotides line up with TRBD2. V trimming: 0 bases; J trimming: 4 bases; junction bases outside the gene matches: 8. Per the germline V gene, CDR1 is SGHVS and CDR2 is FNYEAQ. The CDR3 is 17 amino acids. DNA of the CDR3: TGTGCCAGCAGCTTAGCCCCGGGACTAGCGGAACAGTACGAGCAGTACTTC. This encodes CASSLAPGLAEQYEQYF.

This clonotype was found a few times. The chain joins TRBV5-1 to TRBJ2-3; TRBD2 matches at 10 bases. Germline V gene sequence: CDR1 SGHRS, CDR2 YFSETQ. The V and J ends lost 5 bases and 4 bases, in that order; junction bases with no gene match: 7. The CDR3 is 15 amino acids. The CDR3 bases are TGCGCCAGCAGACCAATAGCGGGAGGAGCAGATACGCAGTATTTT. This gives the protein CASRPIAGGADTQYF.

This clonotype was counted between two and nine times. The gene calls are TRBV20-1 and TRBJ2-7; the D gene is possibly TRBD2 (7 bases). The germline V and J ends were trimmed by 5 bases and 2 bases, with 19 bases remaining between them. CDR3 length: 15 amino acids. Germline V gene lookup returns CDR1 DFQATT and CDR2 SNEGSKA (reference sequence). Here the CDR3 reads CSAADWAGDTYEQYF. Written as DNA, the CDR3 is TGCAGTGCTGCCGACTGGGCGGGGGACACCTACGAGCAGTACTTC.

This clonotype was counted only a few times. The chain is built from TRBV23-1 and TRBJ1-1; the match to TRBD1 covers 7 bases. TRBV23-1 is flagged as an ORF with uncertain function. This CDR3 spans 18 amino acids. The V gene end was trimmed by 0 bases and the J gene end by 3 bases; junction bases not matched to a gene: 13. CDR3 coding DNA: TGCGCCAGCAGTCAATCGGGCGGGGGGCAGGGGGGGGACACTGAAGCTTTCTTT. Its translation: CASSQSGGGQGGDTEAFF.

This clonotype was recorded a few times. The CDR3 here is CASSLVGRGGSYEQYF. The CDR3 DNA sequence: TGTGCCAGCAGCTTGGTTGGCAGGGGTGGTTCCTACGAGCAGTACTTC. The chain is built from TRBV5-6 and TRBJ2-7; maybe TRBD1 (6 bases). The CDR3 spans 16 residues. V lost 0 bases to trimming and J lost 1 base, with 14 bases between them. Germline lookup yields CDR1 SGHDT and CDR2 YYEEEE. Using reference TRBV5-6 and TRBJ2-7 for the parts outside the CDR3, the full variable domain is DAGVTQSPTHLIKTRGQQVTLRCSPKSGHDTVSWYQQALGQGPQFIFQYYEEEERQRGNFPDRFSGHQFPNYSSELNVNALLLGDSALYLCASSLVGRGGSYEQYFGPGTRLTVT.

This clonotype turned up a few times. The chain joins TRBV7-6 to TRBJ2-1, with 7 bases aligning to TRBD2. V lost 3 bases to trimming and J lost 6 bases; unmatched junction nucleotides: 8. This CDR3 is 15 amino acids long. Germline CDR1 SGHVS, CDR2 FNYEAQ. The CDR3 nucleotides read TGTGCCAGCAGCTTCCGGAGGGAGGGCCGCAATGAGCAGTTCTTC. It encodes CASSFRREGRNEQFF.